The clone carrying this T cell receptor beta chain was detected ten times or more. Each CDR3 protein gets one entry after TCRdb re-called the multiplex PCR reads with MiXCR. The sample yields about 110,000 distinct CDR3 sequences, approximately 28% seen once. This specimen belongs to a study of breast tumors, draining lymph nodes, adjacent tissues. The germline V gene has CDR1 SGHTA and CDR2 FQGNSA. J gave up 4 bases and V 5 bases, and 11 bases lay outside the gene matches. This CDR3 spans 17 amino acids. Breast cancer patients provided tissue from their axillary draining lymph nodes. The origin of this receptor is a female donor with breast cancer. Some clones in this sample may be carry-over from other donors' samples. The chain employs TRBV7-2 and TRBJ1-2; TRBD1 agrees at 12 bases. The sample was axillary lymph node tissue. The CDR3 spells CASSPQGTGGGIYGYTF. As DNA, the CDR3 is TGTGCCAGCAGCCCACAGGGGACAGGGGGCGGTATCTATGGCTACACCTTC.